This TCR beta chain was captured by sequencing in a study of graft-versus-host responses after intestinal transplantation. Across the whole study: The recipients all started with anti-thymocyte globulin induction and then took tacrolimus and steroids for three to four years.

Study-wide results and caveats: High graft-versus-host to host-versus-graft clonal ratios were found in allografts of patients who had graft-donor T cell macrochimerism. Association was observed between peak circulating GvH clone levels and early post-transplant HvG declines.

The CDR3 consists of 15 residues. Germline lookup yields CDR1 LNHDA and CDR2 SQIVND (reference sequence). V lost 3 bases and J lost 4, with 15 bases in between. The assay was immunoSEQ multiplex PCR, and TCRdb's table has in-frame clones only and misses some. Altogether tens of thousands of clones are present, 75% to 95% being singletons, with the ten largest covering approximately 0.54%. With regard to this clone: Its matching antigen is unknown.

This sequence joins TRBV19 and TRBJ2-5; perhaps TRBD2 as D (6 bases). The input for sequencing was unstimulated CD8+ T cells sorted from spleen or lymph node cells, taken before intestinal transplant. The sequence was collected from a human donor who received an intestinal transplant. Written as DNA, the CDR3 is TGTGCCAGTAGTATGCGGCGGGGTACGGGAGAGACCCAGTACTTC. Its protein is CASSMRRGTGETQYF.